This T cell receptor (beta chain) stems from a study of shared T cell receptors in the human thymus. The CDR3 spans 15 residues. Trimming shortened V by 0 bases and J by 2 bases, and 10 bases separated the two germline ends. The germline V gene encodes CDR1 MGHRA and CDR2 YSYEKL. Using immunoSEQ multiplex PCR, the repertoire was profiled, and TCRdb retains in-frame clones only, with some absent. The sample comprises about 540,000 clones, around 78% of which are singletons, and around 0.013% rests with the top ten. This clone was observed a handful of times. These records were also assigned to another study, of human thymus T cells. As that study records: It was healthy Finnish infants having corrective surgery for congenital heart defects who were the donors. Resections obtained during corrective heart surgery supplied the thymus tissue. What appeared biased in thymic and blood repertoires was the usage of V and J genes. Unrelated individuals reportedly shared highly overlapping thymic TCR repertoires.

This chain joins TRBV4-1 and TRBJ1-2; D gene ambiguous. This TCR was recovered from a boy less than two years old with a congenital heart defect. The sequenced sample consisted of thymocytes. CDR3 loop: CASSQDSVRNYGYTF. In nucleotides, the CDR3 is TGCGCCAGCAGCCAAGATTCGGTCCGGAACTATGGCTACACCTTC.